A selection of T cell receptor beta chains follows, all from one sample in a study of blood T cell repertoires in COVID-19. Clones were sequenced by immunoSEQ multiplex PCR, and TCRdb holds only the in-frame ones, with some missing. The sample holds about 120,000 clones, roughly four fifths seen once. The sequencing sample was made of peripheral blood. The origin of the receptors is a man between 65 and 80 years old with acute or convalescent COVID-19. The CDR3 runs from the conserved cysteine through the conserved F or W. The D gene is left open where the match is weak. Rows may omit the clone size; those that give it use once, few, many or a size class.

TGTGCCACCAGTGCCACAGGTCTTTATGGCTACACCTTC	CATSATGLYGYTF	TRBJ1-2	TRBV24-1	NA	NA	13
TGTGCCAGCAGTCCCTGGGGGACGGGAGACTATGGCTACACCTTC	CASSPWGTGDYGYTF	TRBJ1-2	TRBV28	NA	NA	15
TGTGCCTGGAGTGTACAGGGTGGTCAGCCCCAGCATTTT	CAWSVQGGQPQHF	TRBJ1-5	TRBV30	NA	NA	13
TGCAGCGACGAGGGACTAGGCCGGTCGGAGCAGTTCTTC	CSDEGLGRSEQFF	TRBJ2-1	TRBV29-1	TRBD2	NA	13
TGTGCCAGCAGCGCGGGACAGTCCTACGAGCAGTACTTC	CASSAGQSYEQYF	TRBJ2-7	TRBV5-6	NA	many	13
TGTGCCAGCACCCCCAGGGCTAGCGGTAGCTCCTACAATGAGCAGTTCTTC	CASTPRASGSSYNEQFF	TRBJ2-1	TRBV5-4	TRBD2	NA	17
TGTGCCAGCATCAGAGGGGGAGGGTCGGGTACTGAAGCTTTCTTT	CASIRGGGSGTEAFF	TRBJ1-1	TRBV11-2	NA	NA	15
TGTGCCAGCAGCCCTACTAGCGGAAGCTACAATGAGCAGTTCTTC	CASSPTSGSYNEQFF	TRBJ2-1	TRBV7-2	TRBD2	NA	15
TGTGCCAGCTCCCCGGGACTAGCGTTAGCAGATACGCAGTATTTT	CASSPGLALADTQYF	TRBJ2-3	TRBV18	TRBD2	NA	15
TGCGCCAGCAGCTCCCAGGGCATAAGCACTGAAGCTTTCTTT	CASSSQGISTEAFF	TRBJ1-1	TRBV5-1	NA	NA	14
TGTGCCATCAGTGAGCAGGGTACGAACACCGGGGAGCTGTTTTTT	CAISEQGTNTGELFF	TRBJ2-2	TRBV10-3	NA	NA	15
TGTGCCAGTAGAACATCTGGGGCCAACGTCCTGACTTTC	CASRTSGANVLTF	TRBJ2-6	TRBV19	NA	NA	13
TGTGCCAGCAGTCAACAGGTTAATGAAAAACTGTTTTTT	CASSQQVNEKLFF	TRBJ1-4	TRBV6-4	NA	NA	13
TGTGCCAGCGGACAGGGTGGAAACACCATATATTTT	CASGQGGNTIYF	TRBJ1-3	TRBV2	TRBD1	NA	12
TGCGCCAGCACCGGAGGCGGGAGAGGGACCGGGGAGCTGTTTTTT	CASTGGGRGTGELFF	TRBJ2-2	TRBV5-1	TRBD2	NA	15
TGTGCCAGTAGAGGGGGCACTGGAAACACCATATATTTT	CASRGGTGNTIYF	TRBJ1-3	TRBV2	TRBD1	once	13
TGTGCCAGCAGTGGATTTCTCGCGGGGGGCGGGGGTACGCAGTATTTT	CASSGFLAGGGGTQYF	TRBJ2-3	TRBV2	TRBD2	few	16
TGCGCCAGCAGCCAAGGAGGGGGCGTGGGCAGGAAGGTTGAAAAACTGTTTTTT	CASSQGGGVGRKVEKLFF	TRBJ1-4	TRBV4-1	TRBD1	NA	18
TGTGCCAGCAGAATAGTGCCAGGGGGTCGACTAGGTGAAAAACTGTTTTTT	CASRIVPGGRLGEKLFF	TRBJ1-4	TRBV7-9	TRBD1	NA	17
TGTGCCAGCTTCCAAACAGGGCGCTCCTATAATTCACCCCTCCACTTT	CASFQTGRSYNSPLHF	TRBJ1-6	TRBV7-9	NA	NA	16
TGTGCCAGCAGCGTGCGATTCACCGGGGAGCTGTTTTTT	CASSVRFTGELFF	TRBJ2-2	TRBV9	NA	NA	13
TGTGCCAGTAGTATAGCGCAGGGTCAATCTCACGAGCAGTACTTC	CASSIAQGQSHEQYF	TRBJ2-7	TRBV19	NA	NA	15
TGTGCCAGCAGCCGGGGGGGACTAGCGGGCCGGGAGACCCAGTACTTC	CASSRGGLAGRETQYF	TRBJ2-5	TRBV9	TRBD2	NA	16